This TCR beta chain stems from a study of response to subunit inactivated influenza vaccine. The V gene's germline CDR1 is KGHDR and CDR2 SFDVKD. The V gene end was trimmed by 3 bases and the J gene end by 2 bases; junction bases not matched to a gene: 6. The CDR3 extends over 16 amino acids. TCRdb ran MiXCR on the RT-PCR reads and lists one entry per CDR3 protein. This table has around 580,000 distinct CDR3 sequences, over 9.5% appearing once. This TCR was recovered from a man aged 50 to 60 who received an inactivated influenza vaccine. The chain uses TRBV24-1 and TRBJ2-7; TRBD1 matches 10 bases. The material was PBMCs from blood, obtained on the day of vaccination. The CDR3 spells CATSDRQGAHPYEQYF. CDR3 DNA sequence: TGTGCCACCAGTGATCGACAGGGGGCCCATCCCTACGAGCAGTACTTC.